What follows describes a single T cell receptor beta chain. This record belongs to a study of blood T cell repertoires in COVID-19. Overall study: Collection of acute and convalescent COVID-19 samples took place in the United States, Italy and Spain.

Germline CDR1 SGHRS, CDR2 YFSETQ. Trimming left V 3 bases short and J 6 bases short, with 21 bases between. The CDR3 runs to 17 residues. Assay used: immunoSEQ multiplex PCR; TCRdb lists only in-frame clones, some missing. This table has approximately 45,000 clones, 75% to 95% appearing once. The sample comprised peripheral blood. The V call is TRBV5-1, the J call TRBJ2-2; tentatively, D is TRBD2 (6 bases). The receptor's source is a man aged 65-85 years with acute or convalescent COVID-19. The CDR3 DNA is TGCGCCAGCAGCTACCTTCTAGCGAGAGAAACCGCCGGGGAGCTGTTTTTT. It translates to CASSYLLARETAGELFF.